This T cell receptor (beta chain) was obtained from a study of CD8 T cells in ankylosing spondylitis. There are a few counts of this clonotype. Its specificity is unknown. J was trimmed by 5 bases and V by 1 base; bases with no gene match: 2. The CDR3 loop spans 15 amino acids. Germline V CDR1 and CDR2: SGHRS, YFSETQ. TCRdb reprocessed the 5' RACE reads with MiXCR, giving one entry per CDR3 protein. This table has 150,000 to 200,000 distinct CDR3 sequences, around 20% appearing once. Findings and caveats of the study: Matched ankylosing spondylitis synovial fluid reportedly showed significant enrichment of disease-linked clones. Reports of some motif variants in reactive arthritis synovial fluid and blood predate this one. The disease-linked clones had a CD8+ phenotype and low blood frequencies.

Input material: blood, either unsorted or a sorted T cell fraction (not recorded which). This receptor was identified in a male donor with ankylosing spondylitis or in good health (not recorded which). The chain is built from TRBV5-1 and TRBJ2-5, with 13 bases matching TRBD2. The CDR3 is CASSLLLAGGETQYF. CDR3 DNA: TGCGCCAGCAGCTTGTTACTAGCGGGAGGGGAGACCCAGTACTTC.